This T cell receptor (beta chain) was documented in a study of blood T cell repertoires in COVID-19 (dated by TCRdb to about 2020). For the wider study: Collaborator samples came from the United States, Italy and Spain and covered acute and convalescent phases of COVID-19. The sample metadata nearly always contained a de-identified subject ID, COVID-19 status, age in years and sex. The material from the prospective study consisted of cDNA or gDNA derived from T cells, B-cell-depleted T cells, or PBMCs. The repertoires were released in a freely available public database intended as a resource for research on the immune response to SARS-CoV-2. Where available, HLA class I and class II types were taken from metadata supplied by the sample provider and were not determined by assay-based typing. Samples were obtained from the ongoing ImmuneRACE study (first 160 participants) and from 950 to 1,500 subjects provided by 6 global collaborators. Subjects who had been exposed to COVID-19, were actively infected with it, or had recovered from it provided the deeply sampled blood TCRbeta repertoires that made up the dataset. General findings and caveats noted by the study authors: The quantity of clinical and demographic metadata differed by source and by participant and was supplied without curation.

Comments on this clone: The antigen this receptor binds is unknown. No much larger clone is present one base from it, and per-base qualities are unavailable.

CDR1 and CDR2, looked up from the germline V gene, are MDHEN and SYDVKM. The CDR3 starts with the cysteine, ends with the phenylalanine, and has 12 residues. CDR3 DNA is the only sequence kept; it has 36 bases, read in frame from the first base. V is clipped by 3 bases and J by 7 bases, and the sequence between their germline boundaries is 7 bases long. TCRbeta CDR3 regions were amplified from genomic DNA using the immunoSEQ Assay, a bias-controlled multiplex PCR. The study's processing was this. Nucleated cell counts per sample were estimated from amplification of reference gene primers within the assay. Sequence reads were collapsed and filtered to measure the absolute abundance of every unique TCRbeta CDR3 rearrangement. For each sample, productive Simpson clonality was calculated as the square root of Simpson's diversity index across productive rearrangements. Drawn from immuneACCESS, this table holds only the in-frame rearrangements with V and J called that TCRdb kept. Clones are partly lost; checked studies trace under half to an unresolved V gene and leave the rest unexplained. V and J calls plus clone size are reproduced from that table; the DNA served to infer D and trimming. This sample lists approximately 220,000 clones; 70% to 90% were detected once. The top ten clonotypes cover approximately 0.69% of the sample.

Each collaborating institution followed its own protocols to collect whole blood in K2EDTA tubes. For TCRbeta analysis, collaborator samples were shipped as frozen whole blood, as isolated PBMCs, or as DNA extracted from either sample type. The V and J genes are TRBV28 and TRBJ1-5; matching of 5 bases hints at TRBD1 as the D gene. The sample comprised peripheral blood. This TCR was sampled from a man aged 40-50 years with acute or convalescent COVID-19. CDR3 reads: CASSLGGQPQHF. In nucleotides, the sequence is TGTGCCAGCAGTTTGGGGGGACAGCCCCAGCATTTT.